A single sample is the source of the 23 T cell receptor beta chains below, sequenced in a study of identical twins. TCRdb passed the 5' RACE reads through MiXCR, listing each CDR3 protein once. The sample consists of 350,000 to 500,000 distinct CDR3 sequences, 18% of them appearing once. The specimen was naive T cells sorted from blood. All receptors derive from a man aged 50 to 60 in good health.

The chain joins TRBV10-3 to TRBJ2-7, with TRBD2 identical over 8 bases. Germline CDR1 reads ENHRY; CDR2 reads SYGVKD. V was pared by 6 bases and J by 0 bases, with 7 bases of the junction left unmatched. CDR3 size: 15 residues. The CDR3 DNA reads TGTGCCATCAGAGAAATAGCGGGGCGCTCCTACGAGCAGTACTTC. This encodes CAIREIAGRSYEQYF.

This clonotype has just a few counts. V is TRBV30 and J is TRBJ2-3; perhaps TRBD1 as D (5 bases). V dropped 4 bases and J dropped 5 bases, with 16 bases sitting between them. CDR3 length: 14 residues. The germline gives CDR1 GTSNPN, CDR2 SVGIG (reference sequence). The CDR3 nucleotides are TGTGCCTGGACCCCCTCCACAGGCATAGATACGCAGTATTTT. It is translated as CAWTPSTGIDTQYF.

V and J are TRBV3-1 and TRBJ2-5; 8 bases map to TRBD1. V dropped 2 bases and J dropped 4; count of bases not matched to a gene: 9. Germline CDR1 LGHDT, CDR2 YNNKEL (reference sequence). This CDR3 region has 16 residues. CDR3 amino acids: CASSQRGQGRRETQYF. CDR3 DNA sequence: TGTGCCAGCAGCCAACGTGGACAGGGTAGGAGAGAGACCCAGTACTTC.

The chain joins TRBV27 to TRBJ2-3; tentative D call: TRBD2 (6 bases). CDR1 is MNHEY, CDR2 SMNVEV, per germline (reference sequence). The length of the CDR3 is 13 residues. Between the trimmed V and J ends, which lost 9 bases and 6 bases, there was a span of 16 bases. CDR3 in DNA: TGTGCCAGTACATTATTGGGGACTGATACGCAGTATTTT. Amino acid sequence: CASTLLGTDTQYF.

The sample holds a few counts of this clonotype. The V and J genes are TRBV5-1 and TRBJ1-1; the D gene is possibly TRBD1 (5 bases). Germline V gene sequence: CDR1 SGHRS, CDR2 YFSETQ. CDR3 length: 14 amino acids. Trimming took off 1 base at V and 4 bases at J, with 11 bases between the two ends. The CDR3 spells CASSLSAGSTEAFF. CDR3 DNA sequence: TGCGCCAGCAGCTTGTCGGCAGGGAGCACTGAAGCTTTCTTT.

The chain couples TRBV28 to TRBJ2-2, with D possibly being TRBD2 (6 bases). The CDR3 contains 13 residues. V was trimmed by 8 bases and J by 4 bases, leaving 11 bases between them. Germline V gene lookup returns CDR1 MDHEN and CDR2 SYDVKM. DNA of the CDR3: TGTGCCAGCGGAGGAGGGCGCACCGGGGAGCTGTTTTTT. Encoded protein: CASGGGRTGELFF.

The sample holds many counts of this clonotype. The CDR3 reads CASSLGGVKTQYF. The CDR3 coding sequence is TGTGCCAGCAGTTTAGGAGGGGTCAAGACCCAGTACTTC. The chain employs TRBV12-3 or TRBV12-4 and TRBJ2-5; D tentatively reads TRBD1 or TRBD2 (5 bases each). V lost 1 base and J 6 bases, leaving 9 bases between the germline ends. This CDR3 has 13 residues.

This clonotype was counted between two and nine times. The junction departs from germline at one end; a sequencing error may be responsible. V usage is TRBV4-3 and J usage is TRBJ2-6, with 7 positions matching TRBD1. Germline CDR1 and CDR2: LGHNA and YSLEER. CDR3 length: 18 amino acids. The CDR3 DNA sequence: TGCGCCAGCAGGCAAGGGGCAGGGGGAACTCTTGGGGCCAACGTCCTGACTTTC. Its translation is CASRQGAGGTLGANVLTF.

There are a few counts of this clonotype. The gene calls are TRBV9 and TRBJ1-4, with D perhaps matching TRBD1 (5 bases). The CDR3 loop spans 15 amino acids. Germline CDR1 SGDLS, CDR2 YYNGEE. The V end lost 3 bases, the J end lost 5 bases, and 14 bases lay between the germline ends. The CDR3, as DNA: TGTGCCAGCAGCGCAACCGGGACGTCGAATGAAAAACTGTTTTTT. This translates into CASSATGTSNEKLFF. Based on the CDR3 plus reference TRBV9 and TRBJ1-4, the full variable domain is DSGVTQTPKHLITATGQRVTLRCSPRSGDLSVYWYQQSLDQGLQFLIQYYNGEERAKGNILERFSAQQFPDLHSELNLSSLELGDSALYFCASSATGTSNEKLFFGSGTQLSVL.

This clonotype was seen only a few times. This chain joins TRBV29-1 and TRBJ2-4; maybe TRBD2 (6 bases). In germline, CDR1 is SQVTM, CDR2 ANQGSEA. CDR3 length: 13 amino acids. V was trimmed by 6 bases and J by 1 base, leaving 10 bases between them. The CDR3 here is CSVEGAAKNIQYF. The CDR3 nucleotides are TGCAGCGTGGAGGGCGCGGCCAAAAACATTCAGTACTTC.

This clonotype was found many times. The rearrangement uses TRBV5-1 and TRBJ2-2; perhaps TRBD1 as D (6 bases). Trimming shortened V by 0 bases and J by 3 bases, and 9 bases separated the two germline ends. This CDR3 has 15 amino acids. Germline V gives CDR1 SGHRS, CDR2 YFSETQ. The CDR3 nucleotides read TGCGCCAGCAGCTTGGCAGGGGCCGACACCGGGGAGCTGTTTTTT. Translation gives CASSLAGADTGELFF.

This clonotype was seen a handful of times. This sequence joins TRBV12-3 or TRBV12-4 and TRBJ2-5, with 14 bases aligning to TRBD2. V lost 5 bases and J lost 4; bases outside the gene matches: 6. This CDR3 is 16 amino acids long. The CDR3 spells CASSLGTSGGGETQYF. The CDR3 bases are TGTGCCAGCAGTCTTGGGACTAGCGGGGGAGGAGAGACCCAGTACTTC.

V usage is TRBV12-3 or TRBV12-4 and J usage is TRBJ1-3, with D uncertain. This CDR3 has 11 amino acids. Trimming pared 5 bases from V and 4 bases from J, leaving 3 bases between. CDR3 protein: CASSMGNTIYF. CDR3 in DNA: TGTGCCAGCAGTATGGGAAACACCATATATTTT.

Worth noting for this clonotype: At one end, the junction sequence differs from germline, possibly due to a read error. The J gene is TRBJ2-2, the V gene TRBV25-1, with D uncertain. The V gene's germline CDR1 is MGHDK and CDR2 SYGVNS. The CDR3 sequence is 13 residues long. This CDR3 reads CASRESGTGELFF. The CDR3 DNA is TGTGCCAGCAGAGAATCGGGCACCGGGGAGCTGTTTTTT.

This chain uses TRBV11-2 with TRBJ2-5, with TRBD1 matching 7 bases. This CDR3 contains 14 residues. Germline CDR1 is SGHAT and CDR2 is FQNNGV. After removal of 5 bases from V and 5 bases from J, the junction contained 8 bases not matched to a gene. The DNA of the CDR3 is TGTGCCAGCAGCACGAAGGGGGCCGGGGAGACCCAGTACTTC. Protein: CASSTKGAGETQYF.

The CDR3: CASRFLFQETQYF. The DNA for the CDR3 is TGTGCCAGCAGGTTTCTGTTCCAAGAGACCCAGTACTTC. The chain couples TRBV7-2 to TRBJ2-5; D is uncertain. This CDR3 has 13 residues. The ends were cut back, 6 bases at V and 1 base at J, with 9 bases in the middle. From germline, CDR1 is SGHTA and CDR2 FQGNSA.

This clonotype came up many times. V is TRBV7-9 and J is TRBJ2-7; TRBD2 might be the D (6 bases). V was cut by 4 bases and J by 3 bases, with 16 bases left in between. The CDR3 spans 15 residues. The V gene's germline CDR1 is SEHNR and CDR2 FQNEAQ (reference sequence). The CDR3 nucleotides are TGTGCCAGCAGCTCGGACTACAGGATTCTCTACGAGCAGTACTTC. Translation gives CASSSDYRILYEQYF.

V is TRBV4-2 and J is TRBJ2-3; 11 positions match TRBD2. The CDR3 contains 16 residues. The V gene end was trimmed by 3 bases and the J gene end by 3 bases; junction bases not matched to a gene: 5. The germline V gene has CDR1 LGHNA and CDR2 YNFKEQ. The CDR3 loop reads CASSHPGLAVTDTQYF. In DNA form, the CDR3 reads TGTGCCAGCAGCCATCCGGGACTAGCGGTTACAGATACGCAGTATTTT.

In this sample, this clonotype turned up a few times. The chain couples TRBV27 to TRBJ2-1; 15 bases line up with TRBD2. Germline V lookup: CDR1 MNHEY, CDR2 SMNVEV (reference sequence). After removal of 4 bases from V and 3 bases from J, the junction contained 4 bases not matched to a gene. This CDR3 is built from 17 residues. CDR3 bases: TGTGCCAGCAGTTCTGGGACTAGCGGGAGGTTCTACAATGAGCAGTTCTTC. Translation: CASSSGTSGRFYNEQFF.

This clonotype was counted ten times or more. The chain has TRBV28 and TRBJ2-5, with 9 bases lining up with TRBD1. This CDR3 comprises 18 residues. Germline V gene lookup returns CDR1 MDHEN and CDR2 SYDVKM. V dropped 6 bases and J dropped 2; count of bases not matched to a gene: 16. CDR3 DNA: TGTGCCAGCAGCGCGTTGGGACAGGGCTCCCTAGCGCAAGAGACCCAGTACTTC. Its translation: CASSALGQGSLAQETQYF.

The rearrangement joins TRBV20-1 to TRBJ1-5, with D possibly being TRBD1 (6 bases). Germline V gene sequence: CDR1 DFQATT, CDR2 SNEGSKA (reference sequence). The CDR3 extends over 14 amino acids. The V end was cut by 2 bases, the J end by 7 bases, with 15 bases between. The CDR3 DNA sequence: TGCAGTGCTAGATCGACAGGACGGGAACAGCCCCAGCATTTT. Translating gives CSARSTGREQPQHF.

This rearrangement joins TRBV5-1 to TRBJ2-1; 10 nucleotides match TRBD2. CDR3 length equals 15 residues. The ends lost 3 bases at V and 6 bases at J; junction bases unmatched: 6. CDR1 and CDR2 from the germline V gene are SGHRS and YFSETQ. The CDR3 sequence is CASSSTSGRLNEQFF. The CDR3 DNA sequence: TGCGCCAGCAGCTCGACTAGCGGGCGGCTCAATGAGCAGTTCTTC.

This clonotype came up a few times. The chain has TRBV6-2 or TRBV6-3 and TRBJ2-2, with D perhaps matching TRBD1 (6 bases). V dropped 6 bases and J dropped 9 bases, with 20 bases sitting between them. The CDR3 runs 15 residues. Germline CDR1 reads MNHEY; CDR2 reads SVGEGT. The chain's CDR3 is CASRAGTTQGRELFF. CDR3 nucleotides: TGTGCCAGCAGGGCCGGGACAACGCAGGGGAGGGAGCTGTTTTTT.